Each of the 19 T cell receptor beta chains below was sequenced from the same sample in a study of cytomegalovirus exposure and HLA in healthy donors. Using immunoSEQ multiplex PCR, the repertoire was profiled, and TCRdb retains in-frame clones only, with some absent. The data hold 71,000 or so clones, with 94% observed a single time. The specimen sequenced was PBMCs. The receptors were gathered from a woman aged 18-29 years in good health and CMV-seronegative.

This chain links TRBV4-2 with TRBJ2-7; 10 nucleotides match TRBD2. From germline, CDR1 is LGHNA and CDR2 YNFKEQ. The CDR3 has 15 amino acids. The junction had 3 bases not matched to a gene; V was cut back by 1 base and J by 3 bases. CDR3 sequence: CASSQGAGGNYEQYF. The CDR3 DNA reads TGTGCCAGCAGCCAAGGAGCGGGAGGGAACTACGAGCAGTACTTC.

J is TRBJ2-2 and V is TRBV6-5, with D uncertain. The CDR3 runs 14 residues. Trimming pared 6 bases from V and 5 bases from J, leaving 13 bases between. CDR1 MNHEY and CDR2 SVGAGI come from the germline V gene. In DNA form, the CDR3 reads TGTGCCAGCAGACCTATAGTAGAGACCGGGGAGCTGTTTTTT. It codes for CASRPIVETGELFF.

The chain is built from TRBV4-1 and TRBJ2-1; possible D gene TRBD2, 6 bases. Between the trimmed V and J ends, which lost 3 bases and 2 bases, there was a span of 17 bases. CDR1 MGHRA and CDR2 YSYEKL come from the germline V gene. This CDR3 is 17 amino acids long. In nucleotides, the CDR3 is TGCGCCAGCAGCCATCTTAGACTAGTTAGGACCTACAATGAGCAGTTCTTC. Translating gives CASSHLRLVRTYNEQFF.

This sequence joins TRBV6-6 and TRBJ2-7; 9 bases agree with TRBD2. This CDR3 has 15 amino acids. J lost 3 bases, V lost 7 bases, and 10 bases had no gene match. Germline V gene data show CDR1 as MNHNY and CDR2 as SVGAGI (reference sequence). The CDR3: CASTSSGGTYYEQYF. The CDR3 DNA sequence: TGTGCCAGCACTAGTAGCGGGGGCACCTACTACGAGCAGTACTTC.

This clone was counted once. Here the CDR3 reads CASSRTGRDEQYF. The CDR3 DNA is TGTGCCAGCAGCAGAACAGGGAGGGACGAGCAGTACTTC. The chain carries TRBV11-1 and TRBJ2-7, with D perhaps TRBD2 (7 bases). Deletions cut 5 bases from V and 5 bases from J, with 13 bases between. The CDR3 contains 13 residues. Germline CDR1 is SGHAT and CDR2 is FQDESV (reference sequence). Full variable domain (remainder filled in from reference TRBV11-1 and TRBJ2-7): EAEVAQSPRYKITEKSQAVAFWCDPISGHATLYWYRQILGQGPELLVQFQDESVVDDSQLPKDRFSAERLKGVDSTLKIQPAELGDSAMYLCASSRTGRDEQYFGPGTRLTVT.

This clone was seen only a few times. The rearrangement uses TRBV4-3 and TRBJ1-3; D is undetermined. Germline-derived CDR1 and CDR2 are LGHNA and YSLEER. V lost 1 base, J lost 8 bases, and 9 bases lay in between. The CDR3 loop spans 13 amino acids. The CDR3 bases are TGCGCCAGCAGCCAAGCTCTTTGGCACACCATATATTTT. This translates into CASSQALWHTIYF.

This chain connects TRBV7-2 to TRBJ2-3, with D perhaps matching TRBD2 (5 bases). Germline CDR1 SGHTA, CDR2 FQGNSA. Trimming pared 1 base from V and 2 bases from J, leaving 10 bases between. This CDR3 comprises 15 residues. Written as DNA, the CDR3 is TGTGCCAGCAGCTTAGTTTGGCGGGTCACAGATACGCAGTATTTT. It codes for CASSLVWRVTDTQYF.

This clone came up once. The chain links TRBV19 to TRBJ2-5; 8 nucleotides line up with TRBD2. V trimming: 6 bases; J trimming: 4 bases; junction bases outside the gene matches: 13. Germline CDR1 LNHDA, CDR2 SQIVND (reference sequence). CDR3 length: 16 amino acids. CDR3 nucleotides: TGTGCCAGTAGCCCAGCGGAAGCGGGAGTGCGAGAGACCCAGTACTTC. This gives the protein CASSPAEAGVRETQYF.

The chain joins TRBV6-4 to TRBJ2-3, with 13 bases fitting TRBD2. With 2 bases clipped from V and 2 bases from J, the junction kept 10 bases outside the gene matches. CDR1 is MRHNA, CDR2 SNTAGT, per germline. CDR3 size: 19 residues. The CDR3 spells CASSDPPAGTSGDTDTQYF. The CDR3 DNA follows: TGTGCCAGCAGTGACCCACCCGCCGGGACTAGCGGGGACACAGATACGCAGTATTTT.

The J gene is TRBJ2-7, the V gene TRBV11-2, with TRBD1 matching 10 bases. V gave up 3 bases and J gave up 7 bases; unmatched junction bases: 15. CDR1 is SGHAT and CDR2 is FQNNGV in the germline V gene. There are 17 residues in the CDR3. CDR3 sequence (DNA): TGTGCCAGCAGCTTCTTAGCAAGACAGGGGGCTTTGAGGGAGCAGTACTTC. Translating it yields CASSFLARQGALREQYF.

DNA for the CDR3: TGTGCCAGCAGCTTGGTTGCTAGAGGCGATACGCAGTATTTT. Translating it yields CASSLVARGDTQYF. The genes are TRBV5-4 and TRBJ2-3; D is ambiguous. CDR1 is SGHNT and CDR2 is YYREEE in the germline V gene (reference sequence). The CDR3 contains 14 residues. The V gene lost 0 bases and the J gene lost 6 bases, with 11 bases spanning the gap.

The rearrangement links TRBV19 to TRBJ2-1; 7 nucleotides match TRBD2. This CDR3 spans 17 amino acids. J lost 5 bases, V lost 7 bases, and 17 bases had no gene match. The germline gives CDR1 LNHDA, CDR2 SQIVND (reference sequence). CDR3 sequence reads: CASTARSLTGGNNEQFF. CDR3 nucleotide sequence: TGTGCCAGTACAGCCAGATCCCTTACGGGGGGAAACAATGAGCAGTTCTTC.

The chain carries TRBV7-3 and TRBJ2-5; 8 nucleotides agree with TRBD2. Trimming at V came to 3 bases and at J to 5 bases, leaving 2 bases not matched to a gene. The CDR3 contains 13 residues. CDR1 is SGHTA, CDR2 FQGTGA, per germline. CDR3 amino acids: CASSLTGGETQYF. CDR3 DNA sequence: TGTGCCAGCAGCTTGACGGGAGGGGAGACCCAGTACTTC.

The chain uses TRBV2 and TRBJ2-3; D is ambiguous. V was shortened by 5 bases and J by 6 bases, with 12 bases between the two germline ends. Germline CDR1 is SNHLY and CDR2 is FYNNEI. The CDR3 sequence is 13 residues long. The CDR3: CASSRTRSDTQYF. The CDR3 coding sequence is TGTGCCAGCAGTCGCACTCGCTCGGATACGCAGTATTTT. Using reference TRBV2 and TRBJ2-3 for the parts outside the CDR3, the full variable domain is EPEVTQTPSHQVTQMGQEVILRCVPISNHLYFYWYRQILGQKVEFLVSFYNNEISEKSEIFDDQFSVERPDGSNFTLKIRSTKLEDSAMYFCASSRTRSDTQYFGPGTRLTVL.

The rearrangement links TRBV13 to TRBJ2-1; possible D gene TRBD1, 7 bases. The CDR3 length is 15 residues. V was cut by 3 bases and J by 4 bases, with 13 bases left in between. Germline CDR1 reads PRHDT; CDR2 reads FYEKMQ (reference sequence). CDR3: CASSFGGTAYNEQFF. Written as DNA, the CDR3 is TGTGCCAGCAGCTTCGGCGGGACAGCATACAATGAGCAGTTCTTC.

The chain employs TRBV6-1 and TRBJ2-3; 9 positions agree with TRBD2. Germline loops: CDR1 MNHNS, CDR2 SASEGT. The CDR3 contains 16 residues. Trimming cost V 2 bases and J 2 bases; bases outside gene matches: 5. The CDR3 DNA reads TGTGCCAGCAGTGAAAATGGCGGGGGGGCCACAGATACGCAGTATTTT. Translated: CASSENGGGATDTQYF.

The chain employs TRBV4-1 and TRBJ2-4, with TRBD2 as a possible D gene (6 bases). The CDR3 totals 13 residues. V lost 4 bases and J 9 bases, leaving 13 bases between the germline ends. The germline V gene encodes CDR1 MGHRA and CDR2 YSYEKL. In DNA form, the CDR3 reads TGCGCCAGCAGCCCGACAGCGGGCGGCATTCAGTACTTC. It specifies CASSPTAGGIQYF.

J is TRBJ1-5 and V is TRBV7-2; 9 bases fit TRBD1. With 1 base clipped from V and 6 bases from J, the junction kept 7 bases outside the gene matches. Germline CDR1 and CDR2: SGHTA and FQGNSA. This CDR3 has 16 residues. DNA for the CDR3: TGTGCCAGCAGCTTAGAGGGACAGGGCTTCGGTCAGCCCCAGCATTTT. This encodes CASSLEGQGFGQPQHF.

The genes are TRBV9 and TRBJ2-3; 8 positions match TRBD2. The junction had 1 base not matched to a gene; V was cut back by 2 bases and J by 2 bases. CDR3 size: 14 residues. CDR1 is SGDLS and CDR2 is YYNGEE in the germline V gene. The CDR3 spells CASSVSGVTDTQYF. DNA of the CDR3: TGTGCCAGCAGCGTTAGCGGGGTCACAGATACGCAGTATTTT.